These 21 T cell receptor beta chains were all obtained from the same sample, sequenced in a study of CD8 T cells in ankylosing spondylitis. TCRdb independently ran MiXCR on the 5' RACE reads; one entry per CDR3 protein. This sample carries 350,000 or so distinct CDR3 sequences, over 12% of them seen once, and the ten largest clones take about 1.1%. Sequenced material: blood, either unsorted or a sorted T cell fraction (not recorded which). The receptor source for this set is a male donor with ankylosing spondylitis or in good health (not recorded which).

Only a few counts were recorded for this clonotype. This chain links TRBV7-2 with TRBJ2-5, with a possible D match to TRBD2 (5 bases). Trimming removed 4 bases at V and 5 bases at J, with 17 bases between. Germline V CDR1 and CDR2: SGHTA, FQGNSA. The CDR3 is made up of 15 amino acids. The CDR3 reads CASSSVARRTETQYF. CDR3 nucleotides: TGTGCCAGCAGCTCAGTAGCGAGGAGGACGGAGACCCAGTACTTC.

This chain joins TRBV18 and TRBJ2-2, with a weak D call TRBD2 (6 bases). Trimming left V 6 bases short and J 1 base short, with 15 bases between. From germline, CDR1 is KGHSH and CDR2 LQKENI. The CDR3 is 16 residues long. The DNA of the CDR3 is TGTGCCAGCTCCCGAGGACTATCCATGAACACCGGGGAGCTGTTTTTT. Its protein product is CASSRGLSMNTGELFF.

This clonotype was observed at least ten times. The rearrangement joins TRBV12-3 or TRBV12-4 to TRBJ2-2; D not resolved. The CDR3 has 13 amino acids. Between the trimmed V and J ends, which lost 5 bases and 4 bases, there was a span of 8 bases. CDR3 sequence reads: CASSDVSTGELFF. DNA of the CDR3: TGTGCCAGCAGTGATGTGAGCACCGGGGAGCTGTTTTTT.

The sample holds a few counts of this clonotype. The chain couples TRBV5-4 to TRBJ2-6; 9 nucleotides align to TRBD1. The length of the CDR3 is 17 residues. The J segment lost 4 bases and the V segment lost 5 bases, leaving 10 bases of the junction unmatched. Germline loops: CDR1 SGHNT, CDR2 YYREEE (reference sequence). The CDR3 region has the DNA TGTGCCAGCAGATATAAACAGGGGGCGGCCGGGGCCAACGTCCTGACTTTC. Translating it yields CASRYKQGAAGANVLTF.

DNA for the CDR3: TGCAGCGTTCCAGAGACGGACCGACTGTACAATGAGCAGTTCTTC. It yields the protein CSVPETDRLYNEQFF. The V call is TRBV29-1, the J call TRBJ2-1, with D uncertain. CDR3 length: 15 residues. Looked up from germline, CDR1 is SQVTM and CDR2 is ANQGSEA. V was shortened by 5 bases and J by 4 bases, with 18 bases between the two germline ends.

This clonotype was seen repeatedly, ten times or more. The genes are TRBV12-3 or TRBV12-4 and TRBJ1-1; D gene unclear. V lost 5 bases and J 0 bases, leaving 7 bases between the germline ends. There are 13 residues in the CDR3. The CDR3 DNA reads TGTGCCAGCAGTACTTCAGTGAACACTGAAGCTTTCTTT. It specifies CASSTSVNTEAFF.

This sequence joins TRBV7-7 and TRBJ2-2; possibly TRBD1 or TRBD2 for D (5 bases each). The germline V gene encodes CDR1 SSHAT and CDR2 FNYEAQ (reference sequence). V dropped 6 bases and J dropped 6 bases, with 20 bases sitting between them. This CDR3 has 16 amino acids. The CDR3: CASSPRVGPQAGELFF. The CDR3 nucleotides read TGTGCCAGCAGTCCTCGGGTGGGACCCCAGGCCGGGGAGCTGTTTTTT. Complete variable domain (other parts from reference TRBV7-7 and TRBJ2-2): GAGVSQSPRYKVTKRGQDVTLRCDPISSHATLYWYQQALGQGPEFLTYFNYEAQPDKSGLPSDRFSAERPEGSISTLTIQRTEQRDSAMYRCASSPRVGPQAGELFFGEGSRLTVL.

This clonotype turned up a few times. V is TRBV29-1 and J is TRBJ2-3, with 10 bases that match TRBD2. CDR3 size: 14 residues. Germline V gene lookup returns CDR1 SQVTM and CDR2 ANQGSEA. The V and J ends lost 4 bases and 2 bases, in that order; junction bases with no gene match: 3. The CDR3 DNA reads as TGCAGCGTTGGGCTAGCGGGAGCCACAGATACGCAGTATTTT. As protein: CSVGLAGATDTQYF.

The V gene is TRBV12-3 or TRBV12-4, the J gene TRBJ2-5, with D maybe TRBD1 (5 bases). V was cut by 6 bases and J by 2 bases, with 10 bases left in between. There are 13 residues in the CDR3. The CDR3 DNA follows: TGTGCCAGCAGCACGACAGAGCAAGAGACCCAGTACTTC. Protein sequence: CASSTTEQETQYF.

This sequence joins TRBV2 and TRBJ2-7, with a possible D match to TRBD2 (6 bases). CDR3 length: 13 amino acids. Trimming took 6 bases from V and 1 from J, leaving 10 bases between them. Germline lookup yields CDR1 SNHLY and CDR2 FYNNEI. Here the CDR3 reads CASSRGLSYEQYF. CDR3 DNA: TGTGCCAGCAGCCGGGGACTGTCCTACGAGCAGTACTTC.

The V and J genes are TRBV7-2 and TRBJ1-2; 8 nucleotides agree with TRBD1. This CDR3 comprises 13 residues. Germline V gives CDR1 SGHTA, CDR2 FQGNSA. The ends lost 4 bases at V and 6 bases at J; junction bases unmatched: 4. The chain's CDR3 is CASSYDRGNGYTF. CDR3 in DNA: TGTGCCAGCAGCTATGACAGGGGAAATGGCTACACCTTC.

This chain's CDR3 is CASSLGQGAVELFF. CDR3 in DNA: TGTGCCAGCAGTTTAGGGCAGGGGGCCGTGGAGCTGTTTTTT. The V call is TRBV12-3 or TRBV12-4, the J call TRBJ2-2; 8 bases line up with TRBD1. Trimming removed 1 base from V and 10 bases from J; junction bases left unmatched: 5. The CDR3 loop spans 14 amino acids.

The V call is TRBV5-1, the J call TRBJ1-2; D is unresolved. Trimming took 4 bases from V and 3 from J, leaving 10 bases between them. The length of the CDR3 is 13 residues. Looked up from germline, CDR1 is SGHRS and CDR2 is YFSETQ. The CDR3 DNA follows: TGCGCCAGCAGCCCGGATTTTGACTATGGCTACACCTTC. It codes for CASSPDFDYGYTF.

This clonotype showed up just a few times. J is TRBJ2-5 and V is TRBV5-1; 7 nucleotides match TRBD1. The V segment lost 0 bases and the J segment 9 bases; nucleotides outside the gene matches: 5. Per germline, CDR1 SGHRS and CDR2 YFSETQ. CDR3 length: 13 amino acids. DNA for the CDR3: TGCGCCAGCAGCTTGGGACAGGGATCGGCCCAGTACTTC. It is translated as CASSLGQGSAQYF.

This rearrangement joins TRBV5-1 to TRBJ2-7; possibly TRBD1 or TRBD2 for D (5 bases each). Germline CDR1 is SGHRS and CDR2 is YFSETQ. The germline V and J ends were trimmed by 0 bases and 5 bases, with 12 bases remaining between them. The CDR3 is made up of 14 amino acids. For the CDR3, the DNA is TGCGCCAGCAGCTTGGGAGGGGCGCAGAACGAGCAGTACTTC. It specifies CASSLGGAQNEQYF.

This clonotype was seen many times. The chain joins TRBV12-3 or TRBV12-4 to TRBJ2-3; tentatively, D is TRBD1 (6 bases). This CDR3 contains 17 residues. The V gene lost 3 bases and the J gene lost 2 bases, with 18 bases spanning the gap. CDR3 sequence (DNA): TGTGCCAGCAGTTTTAGTGGGGGCAGGCCTCTCACAGATACGCAGTATTTT. Translation: CASSFSGGRPLTDTQYF.

The chain uses TRBV6-1 and TRBJ2-1; weak D call: TRBD2 (6 bases). Germline CDR1 and CDR2: MNHNS and SASEGT. With 5 bases removed from V and 3 bases from J, the gap between germline ends came to 14 bases. The CDR3 totals 15 residues. CDR3 region: CASSRGGGYYNEQFF. The DNA for the CDR3 is TGTGCCAGCAGTCGGGGTGGGGGGTACTACAATGAGCAGTTCTTC.

This clonotype has a handful of counts. The rearrangement uses TRBV2 and TRBJ1-1; the D is unclear. V shed 9 bases and J shed 2 bases, with 1 base lying between them. Looked up from germline, CDR1 is SNHLY and CDR2 is FYNNEI. The CDR3 contains 9 residues. In DNA, the CDR3 is TGTGCCAGTAACACTGAAGCTTTCTTT. Translation: CASNTEAFF.

This clonotype was recorded a few times. The chain combines TRBV27 with TRBJ2-1, with 7 bases lining up with TRBD2. With V trimmed by 4 bases and J by 4 bases, 7 bases remained unmatched. The CDR3 loop spans 15 amino acids. Germline lookup yields CDR1 MNHEY and CDR2 SMNVEV (reference sequence). CDR3 coding DNA: TGTGCCAGCAGTTCCTCTAGCGGCACTTACAATGAGCAGTTCTTC. Translating it yields CASSSSSGTYNEQFF.

V usage is TRBV3-1 and J usage is TRBJ1-6; D is unclear. With 4 bases removed from V and 10 bases from J, the gap between germline ends came to 14 bases. CDR3 length: 14 residues. The germline gives CDR1 LGHDT, CDR2 YNNKEL (reference sequence). The CDR3 protein is CASSPVGAGSPLHF. The CDR3 DNA follows: TGTGCCAGCAGCCCGGTGGGAGCGGGATCACCCCTCCACTTT.

This clonotype was recorded only once. The V gene is TRBV7-7, the J gene TRBJ2-1, with TRBD2 as a possible D gene (6 bases). The CDR3 is 14 residues long. Germline V gives CDR1 SSHAT, CDR2 FNYEAQ (reference sequence). Deletions cut 5 bases from V and 5 bases from J, with 13 bases between. The CDR3 spells CASSQTGLNNEQFF. CDR3 nucleotide sequence: TGTGCCAGCAGCCAGACGGGACTTAACAATGAGCAGTTCTTC.